The 16 T cell receptor beta chains below all came from one sample that was sequenced in a study of cytomegalovirus exposure and HLA in healthy donors. A multiplex PCR was run with 60 Vbeta primers and 13 Jbeta primers. Profiled with immunoSEQ multiplex PCR; TCRdb holds only in-frame clones, not every one. The repertoire holds about 130,000 clones, with around three quarters as singletons. Sequencing was performed on PBMCs. These receptors were obtained from a woman aged 50 to 60 in good health and CMV-seronegative.

This CDR3 is CASSTGVDEQYF. The CDR3 DNA is TGCGCCAGCAGCACAGGGGTAGACGAGCAGTACTTC. The chain carries TRBV5-1 and TRBJ2-7; the match to TRBD1 covers 7 bases. Losses at the gene ends were 4 bases for V and 5 bases for J; bases not matched to a gene: 3. This CDR3 has 12 residues. CDR1 SGHRS and CDR2 YFSETQ come from the germline V gene.

V gene TRBV4-2 combines with J gene TRBJ2-1; TRBD2 matches 10 bases. This CDR3 contains 17 residues. J gave up 4 bases and V 3 bases, and 9 bases lay outside the gene matches. Germline lookup yields CDR1 LGHNA and CDR2 YNFKEQ. CDR3 DNA sequence: TGTGCCAGCAGCCACTCCCCGACTAGCGGGTCGTACAATGAGCAGTTCTTC. Translated, it gives CASSHSPTSGSYNEQFF.

CDR3 DNA sequence: TGTGCCAGCAGCTTGTGGGGACAGGGAAAAAATCAGCCCCAGCATTTT. This sequence encodes CASSLWGQGKNQPQHF. The chain employs TRBV5-4 and TRBJ1-5; 9 nucleotides agree with TRBD1. CDR1 is SGHNT and CDR2 is YYREEE in the germline V gene (reference sequence). The CDR3 has 16 residues. V lost 1 base, J lost 4 bases, and 6 bases stayed unmatched.

The chain employs TRBV18 and TRBJ2-3; 7 bases are shared with TRBD2. Germline trimming cut 2 bases from V and 4 bases from J; bases unmatched to any gene: 6. Germline assignment: CDR1 KGHSH and CDR2 LQKENI. The CDR3 loop spans 15 amino acids. CDR3 DNA: TGTGCCAGCTCACCATCCTTAGCGGGTTCAGATACGCAGTATTTT. It encodes CASSPSLAGSDTQYF.

The chain joins TRBV19 to TRBJ2-3; the match to TRBD1 covers 7 bases. V was pared by 5 bases and J by 5 bases, with 7 bases of the junction left unmatched. This CDR3 is built from 14 residues. Germline V lookup: CDR1 LNHDA, CDR2 SQIVND (reference sequence). CDR3 loop: CASSPRQGVDTQYF. CDR3 coding DNA: TGTGCCAGTAGTCCACGACAGGGCGTAGATACGCAGTATTTT.

This clone occurred once. This chain uses TRBV29-1 with TRBJ2-5; possible D gene TRBD1, 5 bases. The end of the DNA is better explained by TRBJ2-7, so the J call may be wrong. There are 14 residues in the CDR3. CDR1 and CDR2 (germline): SQVTM, ANQGSEA. In DNA form, the CDR3 reads TGCAGCGTTGATTTAGGGGAAGGGGTCTACGAGCAGTACTTC. Amino acids: CSVDLGEGVYEQYF.

This chain uses TRBV20-1 with TRBJ2-7; TRBD2 agrees at 7 bases. Germline assignment: CDR1 DFQATT and CDR2 SNEGSKA (reference sequence). The CDR3 is 11 residues long. With 6 bases clipped from V and 7 bases from J, the junction kept 6 bases outside the gene matches. DNA of the CDR3: TGCAGTGCCGCCGGGGGGAGGGAGCAGTACTTC. It specifies CSAAGGREQYF.

This chain uses TRBV19 with TRBJ1-5, with D perhaps matching TRBD1 (5 bases). With 6 bases removed from V and 7 bases from J, the gap between germline ends came to 10 bases. The CDR3 covers 12 residues. Germline V gene lookup returns CDR1 LNHDA and CDR2 SQIVND (reference sequence). The CDR3 DNA is TGTGCCAGTAGCTTAAGGGGACAGCCCCAGCATTTT. Its translation is CASSLRGQPQHF.

This chain's CDR3 is CASTSGDRNYGYTF. The DNA of the CDR3 is TGTGCCAGCACATCCGGGGACAGAAACTATGGCTACACCTTC. The chain carries TRBV28 and TRBJ1-2; 7 nucleotides agree with TRBD1. CDR3 size: 14 residues. Germline V gives CDR1 MDHEN, CDR2 SYDVKM. J gave up 2 bases and V 7 bases, and 7 bases lay outside the gene matches.

This clone was counted a single time. CDR3 coding DNA: TGTGCCTGGAGTAGGAGGAAAGACACTGAAGCTTTCTTT. It codes for CAWSRRKDTEAFF. The V call is TRBV30, the J call TRBJ1-1, with D uncertain. The CDR3 is 13 residues long. Between the trimmed V and J ends, which lost 2 bases and 3 bases, there was a span of 10 bases. Germline CDR1 reads GTSNPN; CDR2 reads SVGIG (reference sequence).

The chain employs TRBV5-1 and TRBJ2-1, with 12 bases identical to TRBD2. The V and J ends lost 4 bases and 7 bases, in that order; junction bases with no gene match: 3. This CDR3 comprises 14 residues. Germline V gene sequence: CDR1 SGHRS, CDR2 YFSETQ. Here the CDR3 reads CASSIGLAGNEQFF. CDR3 in DNA: TGCGCCAGCAGCATCGGACTAGCGGGAAATGAGCAGTTCTTC.

V gene TRBV29-1 combines with J gene TRBJ2-7, with 9 positions matching TRBD1. The CDR3 spans 14 residues. V gave up 1 base and J gave up 1 base; unmatched junction bases: 2. The germline CDR1 and CDR2 sequences are SQVTM and ANQGSEA. The CDR3 here is CSVEATGGSYEQYF. The CDR3 bases are TGCAGCGTTGAAGCGACAGGGGGATCCTACGAGCAGTACTTC.

The chain links TRBV6-1 to TRBJ2-7, with 8 bases that match TRBD1. CDR3 size: 12 residues. With V trimmed by 7 bases and J by 5 bases, 4 bases remained unmatched. The V gene's germline CDR1 is MNHNS and CDR2 SASEGT. In DNA, the CDR3 is TGTGCCAGCAACCGACAGGGGAACGAGCAGTACTTC. It yields the protein CASNRQGNEQYF.

The chain has TRBV7-2 and TRBJ2-3, with 8 nucleotides matching TRBD2. The CDR3 is 14 amino acids. The V segment lost 6 bases and the J segment 2 bases; nucleotides outside the gene matches: 4. The germline gives CDR1 SGHTA, CDR2 FQGNSA. CDR3: CASRNGLATDTQYF. The CDR3 DNA is TGTGCCAGCAGGAATGGACTAGCCACAGATACGCAGTATTTT.

The CDR3 region is CASSSTGTRVEQYF. CDR3 in DNA: TGTGCCAGCAGCTCAACCGGGACACGAGTCGAGCAGTACTTC. The chain links TRBV5-5 to TRBJ2-7; possibly TRBD1 for D (6 bases). CDR3 length: 14 residues. Germline values: CDR1 SGHKS, CDR2 YYEKEE (reference sequence). Between the trimmed V and J ends, which lost 3 bases and 6 bases, there was a span of 16 bases.

Here the CDR3 reads CASSLAQLGYTF. The CDR3 DNA sequence: TGTGCCAGCAGTTTAGCACAGCTAGGCTACACCTTC. This chain connects TRBV28 to TRBJ1-2; no definite D call. Trimming left V 2 bases short and J 8 bases short, with 9 bases between. Germline assignment: CDR1 MDHEN and CDR2 SYDVKM. The CDR3 covers 12 residues.